The 32 T cell receptor beta chains presented below share a single source sample, sequenced in a study of identical twins. Each CDR3 protein is one row after TCRdb ran MiXCR on the 5' RACE reads. Altogether 200,000 to 250,000 distinct CDR3 sequences are present, roughly 13% being singletons, with the ten largest covering 4% to 5%. These data also formed part of another study, on yellow fever vaccine responses in identical twins.

The sequenced sample consisted of memory (CD45RO+) T cells sorted from blood. Receptor source: a woman in her late teens or twenties in good health.

The sample holds many counts of this clonotype. The chain has TRBV12-3 or TRBV12-4 and TRBJ2-7; tentatively, D is TRBD1 (6 bases). This CDR3 is 15 amino acids long. V shed 6 bases and J shed 2 bases, with 17 bases lying between them. Here the CDR3 reads CASSYGTPLPYEQYF. In DNA, the CDR3 is TGTGCCAGCAGCTATGGGACACCTCTACCCTACGAGCAGTACTTC.

This sequence joins TRBV29-1 and TRBJ2-7; D is perhaps TRBD2 (7 bases). This CDR3 has 11 residues. V lost 3 bases, J lost 6 bases, and 9 bases lay in between. CDR1 and CDR2 (germline): SQVTM, ANQGSEA. The CDR3 loop reads CSVEGGAEQYF. As DNA, the CDR3 is TGCAGCGTTGAGGGGGGGGCCGAGCAGTACTTC.

This clonotype was detected a few times. The J gene is TRBJ2-1, the V gene TRBV7-2; TRBD2 aligns across 8 bases. This CDR3 comprises 15 residues. Trimming cost V 0 bases and J 7 bases; bases outside gene matches: 5. Per the germline V gene, CDR1 is SGHTA and CDR2 is FQGNSA. The CDR3 sequence: CASSLAGGAWNEQFF. CDR3 bases: TGTGCCAGCAGCTTAGCCGGGGGGGCCTGGAATGAGCAGTTCTTC.

The gene calls are TRBV7-2 and TRBJ2-5, with D hard to call. The CDR3 spans 15 residues. V lost 6 bases, J lost 5 bases, and 19 bases lay in between. Germline lookup yields CDR1 SGHTA and CDR2 FQGNSA. The CDR3 DNA is TGTGCCAGCAGATTGTATCTCGGTATATGGGAGACCCAGTACTTC. It is translated as CASRLYLGIWETQYF.

CDR3 amino acids: CSAPLYNEQFF. The CDR3 region has the DNA TGCAGTGCCCCCCTGTACAATGAGCAGTTCTTC. V and J are TRBV20-1 and TRBJ2-1, with D uncertain. This CDR3 comprises 11 residues. The germline V and J ends were trimmed by 6 bases and 4 bases, with 7 bases remaining between them. From germline, CDR1 is DFQATT and CDR2 SNEGSKA (reference sequence).

The chain carries TRBV10-2 and TRBJ2-7; 10 bases align to TRBD2. The length of the CDR3 is 15 residues. Germline CDR1 reads WSHSY; CDR2 reads SAAADI. J was trimmed by 2 bases and V by 6 bases; bases with no gene match: 7. CDR3 sequence (DNA): TGCGCCAGCAGCCTAGCGGGAGTGGGGACCTACGAGCAGTACTTC. It codes for CASSLAGVGTYEQYF.

The chain carries TRBV5-1 and TRBJ2-3, with D possibly TRBD2 on 6 matching bases. Germline CDR1 reads SGHRS; CDR2 reads YFSETQ. Trimming took 4 bases from V and 1 from J, leaving 22 bases between them. The length of the CDR3 is 18 residues. DNA for the CDR3: TGCGCCAGCAGCCCTGGACTACCGCGGACTACGGGCACAGATACGCAGTATTTT. Translated, it gives CASSPGLPRTTGTDTQYF.

This clonotype came up a few times. The chain uses TRBV27 and TRBJ1-4; 8 bases map to TRBD1. This CDR3 has 14 residues. The germline CDR1 and CDR2 sequences are MNHEY and SMNVEV (reference sequence). V shed 3 bases, J shed 8 bases, and the junction held 5 bases outside the gene matches. The CDR3 is CASSFLGQGEKLFF. For the CDR3, the DNA is TGTGCCAGCAGTTTTCTCGGACAGGGAGAAAAACTGTTTTTT.

This clonotype has a count of ten or more. This chain links TRBV15 with TRBJ2-4; D might be TRBD2 (6 bases). V was trimmed by 1 base and J by 6 bases, leaving 13 bases between them. The CDR3 loop spans 15 amino acids. Germline CDR1 is LNHNV and CDR2 is YYDKDF (reference sequence). CDR3 coding DNA: TGTGCCACCAGCAGAGGGAGGGCGGACTCAAACATTCAGTACTTC. Translation: CATSRGRADSNIQYF.

This clonotype has a count of ten or more. The chain carries TRBV29-1 and TRBJ1-2; 7 bases align to TRBD1. Germline V lookup: CDR1 SQVTM, CDR2 ANQGSEA. J lost 4 bases, V lost 7 bases, and 12 bases had no gene match. This CDR3 contains 14 residues. The CDR3 region has the DNA TGCAGCGCGGAATCCTCGGGACAGTTCTATGGCTACACCTTC. Protein product: CSAESSGQFYGYTF.

The rearrangement joins TRBV5-1 to TRBJ2-1, with D possibly TRBD1 on 6 matching bases. V was pared by 1 base and J by 0 bases, with 14 bases between. This CDR3 spans 17 amino acids. Germline V CDR1 and CDR2: SGHRS, YFSETQ. DNA of the CDR3: TGCGCCAGCAGCTTGAGCGGACAGACCAGCTCCTACAATGAGCAGTTCTTC. Amino acid sequence: CASSLSGQTSSYNEQFF.

V and J are TRBV24-1 and TRBJ2-1; tentative D call: TRBD2 (6 bases). Germline CDR1 KGHDR, CDR2 SFDVKD. Deletions cut 3 bases from V and 7 bases from J, with 21 bases between. The CDR3 spans 17 residues. CDR3 region: CATSDPVAAQEENEQFF. For the CDR3, the DNA is TGTGCCACCAGTGATCCCGTAGCGGCCCAAGAGGAAAATGAGCAGTTCTTC.

This chain joins TRBV24-1 and TRBJ2-1; D is uncertain. CDR1 and CDR2 (germline): KGHDR, SFDVKD. V was cut by 4 bases and J by 8 bases, with 14 bases left in between. This CDR3 contains 14 residues. The CDR3 DNA sequence: TGTGCCACCAGTGACCCCGACGCCAGCCATGAGCAGTTCTTC. Protein product: CATSDPDASHEQFF.

The chain has TRBV5-1 and TRBJ2-3; TRBD2 is a possible D gene (6 bases). With 4 bases removed from V and 3 bases from J, the gap between germline ends came to 15 bases. CDR1 SGHRS and CDR2 YFSETQ come from the germline V gene. The CDR3 has 15 residues. The chain's CDR3 is CASSASGDRTDTQYF. CDR3 coding DNA: TGCGCCAGCAGCGCCTCGGGGGATAGAACAGATACGCAGTATTTT. The full variable domain, rest sourced from reference TRBV5-1 and TRBJ2-3, is KAGVTQTPRYLIKTRGQQVTLSCSPISGHRSVSWYQQTPGQGLQFLFEYFSETQRNKGNFPGRFSGRQFSNSRSEMNVSTLELGDSALYLCASSASGDRTDTQYFGPGTRLTVL.

This clonotype has only a few counts. CDR3 DNA sequence: TGTGCCAGCAGCTTACTCCACTCGAACACCGGGGAGCTGTTTTTT. Translation: CASSLLHSNTGELFF. The V gene is TRBV5-5, the J gene TRBJ2-2; no reliable D call. The germline CDR1 and CDR2 sequences are SGHKS and YYEKEE (reference sequence). Deletions cut 2 bases from V and 0 bases from J, with 8 bases between. The CDR3 is made up of 15 amino acids.

The chain is built from TRBV7-8 and TRBJ2-1; the D is unclear. V lost 6 bases and J 7 bases, leaving 10 bases between the germline ends. Germline V gives CDR1 SGHVS, CDR2 FQNEAQ. The CDR3 is made up of 12 amino acids. In DNA, the CDR3 is TGTGCCAGCAGACAAAAAGGGAATGAGCAGTTCTTC. Protein: CASRQKGNEQFF.

This sequence joins TRBV25-1 and TRBJ2-7; D uncertain. Trimming took 4 bases from V and 5 from J, leaving 9 bases between them. From germline, CDR1 is MGHDK and CDR2 SYGVNS. This CDR3 has 12 amino acids. CDR3 coding DNA: TGTGCCAGCAGTGGGACCCCCCACGAGCAGTACTTC. Protein product: CASSGTPHEQYF.

The chain recombines TRBV27 with TRBJ2-7; 11 nucleotides agree with TRBD1. This CDR3 is built from 14 residues. Per the germline V gene, CDR1 is MNHEY and CDR2 is SMNVEV (reference sequence). The V and J ends lost 10 bases and 5 bases, in that order; junction bases with no gene match: 10. CDR3 DNA: TGTGCCACCGGAGGACAGGGGGCTGGGCACGAGCAGTACTTC. It translates to CATGGQGAGHEQYF.

The sample holds a few counts of this clonotype. The chain employs TRBV2 and TRBJ2-7, with D perhaps assigned TRBD1 or TRBD2 (5 bases each). Looked up from germline, CDR1 is SNHLY and CDR2 is FYNNEI. Trimming pared 4 bases from V and 0 bases from J, leaving 7 bases between. This CDR3 contains 13 residues. The DNA for the CDR3 is TGTGCCAGCAGTGGGGACGGCTCCTACGAGCAGTACTTC. It encodes CASSGDGSYEQYF.

The chain combines TRBV11-2 with TRBJ1-1; maybe TRBD1 (6 bases). Trimming removed 8 bases at V and 0 bases at J, with 16 bases between. CDR3 length: 15 residues. The germline V gene has CDR1 SGHAT and CDR2 FQNNGV. The DNA of the CDR3 is TGTGCCAGCGGCGCCAGGGGACGCATGAACACTGAAGCTTTCTTT. Translating gives CASGARGRMNTEAFF.

This clonotype has just a few counts. V is TRBV10-3 and J is TRBJ2-3; 10 nucleotides agree with TRBD2. V trimming: 2 bases; J trimming: 6 bases; junction bases outside the gene matches: 23. In germline, CDR1 is ENHRY, CDR2 SYGVKD. The CDR3 has 21 residues. CDR3 sequence (DNA): TGTGCCATCAGTGAGACGGGGCGCCTGCCAGAGCGGGGGGGTCTCTCGGATACGCAGTATTTT. Amino acids: CAISETGRLPERGGLSDTQYF.

Only a few counts were recorded for this clonotype. The CDR3 protein is CASSLGQLFLNQPQHF. CDR3 in DNA: TGTGCCAGCAGTTTGGGACAGCTTTTTTTGAATCAGCCCCAGCATTTT. This chain joins TRBV28 and TRBJ1-5, with TRBD1 matching over 7 bases. The trim removed 3 bases at V and 4 bases at J, leaving 9 bases unmatched. The CDR3 loop spans 16 amino acids. Germline V gene data show CDR1 as MDHEN and CDR2 as SYDVKM.

V and J are TRBV6-1 and TRBJ2-5; 9 bases fit TRBD2. V was pared by 1 base and J by 2 bases, with 2 bases of the junction left unmatched. This CDR3 contains 15 residues. The germline V gene has CDR1 MNHNS and CDR2 SASEGT. The CDR3 sequence: CASSEEAGGQETQYF. In DNA, the CDR3 is TGTGCCAGCAGTGAAGAGGCGGGGGGGCAAGAGACCCAGTACTTC.

This clonotype was found once. The rearrangement joins TRBV4-3 to TRBJ2-7, with D possibly being TRBD1 (6 bases). CDR1 LGHNA and CDR2 YSLEER come from the germline V gene. V was pared by 1 base and J by 0 bases, with 10 bases between. The length of the CDR3 is 15 residues. The DNA of the CDR3 is TGCGCCAGCAGCCAAGCCTACAGGGACTCCTACGAGCAGTACTTC. Translating gives CASSQAYRDSYEQYF.

V gene TRBV27 combines with J gene TRBJ2-4; no reliable D call. Germline values: CDR1 MNHEY, CDR2 SMNVEV (reference sequence). This CDR3 contains 16 residues. The V end lost 8 bases, the J end lost 1 base, and 18 bases lay between the germline ends. DNA of the CDR3: TGTGCCAGCTGCCCATCCGGGCCCGACGCCAAAAACATTCAGTACTTC. Translation: CASCPSGPDAKNIQYF.

The rearrangement uses TRBV5-1 and TRBJ2-1; tentative D call: TRBD2 (5 bases). V shed 4 bases and J shed 6 bases, with 14 bases lying between them. The CDR3 is 14 amino acids. Germline loops: CDR1 SGHRS, CDR2 YFSETQ. The chain's CDR3 is CASSPGYAGNEQFF. DNA of the CDR3: TGCGCCAGCAGCCCCGGTTATGCGGGCAATGAGCAGTTCTTC.

The V call is TRBV20-1, the J call TRBJ2-7, with 8 positions matching TRBD2. V shed 4 bases and J 4 bases; nucleotides not matched to a gene: 12. Per the germline V gene, CDR1 is DFQATT and CDR2 is SNEGSKA (reference sequence). The CDR3 loop spans 15 amino acids. This CDR3 reads CSANTARGAGYEQYF. CDR3 bases: TGCAGTGCTAATACCGCGCGGGGGGCGGGGTACGAGCAGTACTTC.

This clonotype showed up just a few times. The rearrangement links TRBV10-3 to TRBJ1-2; 7 bases fit TRBD1. Looked up from germline, CDR1 is ENHRY and CDR2 is SYGVKD. This CDR3 contains 15 residues. V was pared by 6 bases and J by 6 bases, with 13 bases of the junction left unmatched. CDR3 region: CAISPSERQGNGYTF. The CDR3 DNA reads as TGTGCCATCAGCCCGAGCGAGAGACAGGGTAATGGCTACACCTTC.

This clonotype was observed a handful of times. The chain employs TRBV7-9 and TRBJ2-1; 8 bases are shared with TRBD1. The germline V gene has CDR1 SEHNR and CDR2 FQNEAQ (reference sequence). V lost 6 bases to trimming and J lost 0 bases; unmatched junction nucleotides: 7. The CDR3 extends over 16 amino acids. The CDR3 spells CASRSRTGRSYNEQFF. The CDR3 nucleotides read TGTGCCAGCAGATCCCGGACAGGGCGCTCCTACAATGAGCAGTTCTTC.

This clonotype was seen a handful of times. This chain joins TRBV5-1 and TRBJ2-7; 7 positions match TRBD1. CDR1 is SGHRS and CDR2 is YFSETQ in the germline V gene. This CDR3 region has 15 residues. The J segment lost 3 bases and the V segment lost 4 bases, leaving 10 bases of the junction unmatched. CDR3 coding DNA: TGCGCCAGCAGCGCCCGACAGGGCCCCGTCTACGAGCAGTACTTC. This translates into CASSARQGPVYEQYF.

This clonotype turned up a few times. The rearrangement links TRBV20-1 to TRBJ2-5, with D perhaps TRBD2 (6 bases). The V and J ends lost 3 bases and 0 bases respectively, with 14 bases between them. CDR1 is DFQATT, CDR2 SNEGSKA, per germline (reference sequence). CDR3 length equals 15 residues. DNA of the CDR3: TGCAGTGCTAGCATCCCGCGGGACTACCAAGAGACCCAGTACTTC. Encoded protein: CSASIPRDYQETQYF.

The gene calls are TRBV7-8 and TRBJ2-5; 7 bases are a match to TRBD1. The V gene's germline CDR1 is SGHVS and CDR2 FQNEAQ. CDR3 length: 15 residues. V shed 1 base and J 5 bases; nucleotides not matched to a gene: 7. Here the CDR3 reads CASSLDTGVRETQYF. The CDR3 nucleotides are TGTGCCAGCAGCTTAGATACAGGGGTCCGGGAGACCCAGTACTTC.